The TCR beta chain under discussion was sequenced for a study of CD8 T cells in Susac syndrome. CDR1 is LNHDA and CDR2 is SQIVND in the germline V gene (reference sequence). The CDR3 consists of 15 residues. Trimming removed 6 bases from V and 0 bases from J; junction bases left unmatched: 8. Roughly 0.45 to 1 ug RNA was reverse transcribed with random hexamers. TCRdb reprocessed the immunoSEQ multiplex PCR reads with MiXCR, giving one entry per CDR3 protein. The sample lists under 80,000 distinct CDR3 sequences, 85% to 95% seen once, with about 0.38% in the top ten. Negative isolation was used for CD8+ and CD4+ T cells, and FACS enrichment was applied to TEMRA cells.

This clonotype was sampled from a human donor with multiple sclerosis. The rearrangement links TRBV19 to TRBJ2-7, with 7 bases matching TRBD2. Source material: CD8+ T cells from PBMCs. As DNA, the CDR3 is TGTGCCAGTAGGGTGACTAGCTCCAGCTCCTACGAGCAGTACTTC. It translates to CASRVTSSSSYEQYF.